This T cell receptor (beta chain) was obtained from a study of T cells in Graves' hyperthyroidism and ophthalmopathy. This CDR3 is built from 13 residues. Germline V gives CDR1 KGHSH, CDR2 LQKENI. Trimming pared 2 bases from V and 8 bases from J, leaving 10 bases between. TCR beta CDR3 sequences were amplified from RNA transcripts. Researchers ran a first-round RT-PCR on the TCR CDR3 using the HTBI primer set. TCRdb reprocessed the multiplex PCR reads with MiXCR, giving one entry per CDR3 protein. The sample includes approximately 530,000 distinct CDR3 sequences, about 20% of them seen just once. The TCR originated in a man aged 40-55 years with Graves' ophthalmopathy. The chain couples TRBV18 to TRBJ2-1; the D gene is possibly TRBD1 (6 bases). The sequencing sample was made of blood. Here the CDR3 reads CASSPMDSHEQFF. CDR3 bases: TGTGCCAGCTCACCAATGGACAGCCATGAGCAGTTCTTC.